Given below is one TCR beta chain in context. This sample stems from a study of blood T cell repertoires in COVID-19. Across the whole study: The United States, Italy and Spain were the sources of the acute and convalescent COVID-19 samples. PBMCs, B-cell-depleted T cells, or T cells provided the cDNA or gDNA that made up the material.

Original methodology: Amplified reference gene primers provided the basis for estimating nucleated cell counts. Produced via immunoSEQ multiplex PCR; TCRdb's table is partial and in-frame only. V and J calls and clone size are those listed in that table; D and trimming were worked out from the DNA. The sample holds about 300,000 clones, just under 90% seen once. The CDR3 totals 15 residues. From germline, CDR1 is SGHNT and CDR2 YYREEE (reference sequence). Trimming took 4 bases from V and 2 from J; bases not matched to a gene: 3. J is TRBJ1-5 and V is TRBV5-4; 10 nucleotides match TRBD1. The receptor was isolated from a young woman with COVID-19, enrolled during active disease. The material sequenced was peripheral blood. The CDR3 is CASSPGTGGNQPQHF. CDR3 nucleotide sequence: TGTGCCAGCAGCCCGGGGACAGGGGGCAATCAGCCCCAGCATTTT.